The clone carrying this TCR beta chain appeared a few times. This sample was taken from a study of cytomegalovirus exposure and HLA in healthy donors. The PCR employed 60 Vbeta primers together with 13 Jbeta primers. Repertoires were generated with immunoSEQ multiplex PCR, while TCRdb's copy carries only in-frame clones and drops some. The data hold about 120,000 clones, with over 60% observed a single time. Trimming cost V 5 bases and J 3 bases; bases outside gene matches: 10. The CDR3 loop spans 15 amino acids. Germline-derived CDR1 and CDR2 are PRHDT and FYEKMQ (reference sequence). The TCR sequence derives from a man younger than 30 in good health and CMV-seropositive. The specimen sequenced was PBMCs. The chain links TRBV13 to TRBJ2-7, with 7 bases that match TRBD1. The CDR3: CASSRDIGDSYEQYF. The CDR3 DNA sequence: TGTGCCAGCAGCAGAGACATCGGGGACAGCTACGAGCAGTACTTC. Drawing the rest from reference TRBV13 and TRBJ2-7, the complete variable domain is AAGVIQSPRHLIKEKRETATLKCYPIPRHDTVYWYQQGPGQDPQFLISFYEKMQSDKGSIPDRFSAQQFSDYHSELNMSSLELGDSALYFCASSRDIGDSYEQYFGPGTRLTVT.